This record covers a single T cell receptor (beta chain). These data belong to a study of cytomegalovirus exposure and HLA in healthy donors. With 60 Vbeta and 13 Jbeta primers, the PCR was carried out. Assay: immunoSEQ multiplex PCR; the TCRdb copy retains only in-frame clones and omits some. The listing records tens of thousands of clones. The CDR3 covers 13 residues. Trimming shortened V by 7 bases and J by 5 bases, and 14 bases separated the two germline ends. Germline CDR1 is LNHDA and CDR2 is SQIVND (reference sequence). The sample was PBMCs. This chain uses TRBV19 with TRBJ1-2, with TRBD1 as a possible D gene (5 bases). This TCR was recovered from a man aged 35-49 years in good health and CMV-seronegative. DNA of the CDR3: TGTGCCAGTACCCGCGGGGCCAATTATGGCTACACCTTC. It is translated as CASTRGANYGYTF. The full variable domain, completed using reference TRBV19 and TRBJ1-2, is DGGITQSPKYLFRKEGQNVTLSCEQNLNHDAMYWYRQDPGQGLRLIYYSQIVNDFQKGDIAEGYSVSREKKESFPLTVTSAQKNPTAFYLCASTRGANYGYTFGSGTRLTVV.